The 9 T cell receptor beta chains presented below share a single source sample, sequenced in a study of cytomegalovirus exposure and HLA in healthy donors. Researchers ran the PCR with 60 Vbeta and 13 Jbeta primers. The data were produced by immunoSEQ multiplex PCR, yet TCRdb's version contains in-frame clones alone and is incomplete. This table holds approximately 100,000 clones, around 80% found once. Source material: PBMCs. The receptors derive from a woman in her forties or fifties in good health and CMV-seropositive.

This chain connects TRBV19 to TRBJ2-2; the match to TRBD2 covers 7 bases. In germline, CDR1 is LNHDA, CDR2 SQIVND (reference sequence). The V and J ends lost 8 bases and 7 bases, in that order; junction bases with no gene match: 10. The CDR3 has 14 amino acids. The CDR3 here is CASLGGRDLGELFF. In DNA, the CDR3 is TGTGCCAGTTTGGGGGGGAGGGACCTCGGGGAGCTGTTTTTT.

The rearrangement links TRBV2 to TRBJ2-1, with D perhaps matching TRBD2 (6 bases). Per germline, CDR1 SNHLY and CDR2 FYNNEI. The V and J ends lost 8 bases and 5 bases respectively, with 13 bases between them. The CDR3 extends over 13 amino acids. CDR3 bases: TGTGCCAGCTCGCGGGACGTCGACAATGAGCAGTTCTTC. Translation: CASSRDVDNEQFF.

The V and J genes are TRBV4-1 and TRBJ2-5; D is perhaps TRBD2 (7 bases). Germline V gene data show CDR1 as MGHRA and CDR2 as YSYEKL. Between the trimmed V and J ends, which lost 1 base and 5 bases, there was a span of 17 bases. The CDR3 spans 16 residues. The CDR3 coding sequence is TGCGCCAGCAGCCAAGGAGGTAGGGGGGGCGAGGAGACCCAGTACTTC. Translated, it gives CASSQGGRGGEETQYF.

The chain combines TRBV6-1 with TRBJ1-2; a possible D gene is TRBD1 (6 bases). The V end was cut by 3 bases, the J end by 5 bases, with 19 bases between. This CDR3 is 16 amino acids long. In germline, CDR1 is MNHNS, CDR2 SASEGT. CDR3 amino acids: CASSENLGADFYGYTF. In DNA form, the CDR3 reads TGTGCCAGCAGTGAGAATCTGGGGGCGGATTTTTATGGCTACACCTTC.

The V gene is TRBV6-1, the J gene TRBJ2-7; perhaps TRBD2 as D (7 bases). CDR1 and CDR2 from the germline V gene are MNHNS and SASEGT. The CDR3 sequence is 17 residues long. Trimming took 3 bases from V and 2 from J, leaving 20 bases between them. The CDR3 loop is CASSERGGWGNAYEQYF. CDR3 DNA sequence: TGTGCCAGCAGTGAGAGGGGGGGATGGGGGAACGCCTACGAGCAGTACTTC.

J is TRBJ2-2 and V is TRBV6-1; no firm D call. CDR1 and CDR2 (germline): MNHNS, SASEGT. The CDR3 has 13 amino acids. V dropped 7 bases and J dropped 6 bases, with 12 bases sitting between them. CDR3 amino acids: CASTEHSAGELFF. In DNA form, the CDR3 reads TGTGCCAGCACAGAACATTCCGCCGGGGAGCTGTTTTTT.

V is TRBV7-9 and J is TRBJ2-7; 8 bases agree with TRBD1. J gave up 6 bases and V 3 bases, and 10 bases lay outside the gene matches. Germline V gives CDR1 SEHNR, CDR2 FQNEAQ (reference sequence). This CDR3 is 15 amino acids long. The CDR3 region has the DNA TGTGCCAGCAGCTTTCGGACAGGGCCAGGGAGCGAGCAGTACTTC. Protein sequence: CASSFRTGPGSEQYF.

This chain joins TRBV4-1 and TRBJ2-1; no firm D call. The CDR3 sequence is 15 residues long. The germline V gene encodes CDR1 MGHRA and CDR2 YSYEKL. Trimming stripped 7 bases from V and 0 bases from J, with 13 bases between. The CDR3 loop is CASNIGVSSYNEQFF. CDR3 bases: TGCGCCAGCAACATTGGAGTTAGCTCCTACAATGAGCAGTTCTTC.

CDR3 coding DNA: TGTGCCAGCAGCTTGACCCGACAGGGGAGCTACAATGAGCAGTTCTTC. This sequence encodes CASSLTRQGSYNEQFF. This rearrangement joins TRBV5-6 to TRBJ2-1, with 8 bases lining up with TRBD1. The V gene's germline CDR1 is SGHDT and CDR2 YYEEEE. The CDR3 covers 16 residues. V trimming: 1 base; J trimming: 3 bases; junction bases outside the gene matches: 6.